This entry describes one T cell receptor beta chain. Antigen: not known. These data originate in a study of cytomegalovirus exposure and HLA in healthy donors. Study as a whole: HLA-typed donors were the source of about 85 million unique TCRs held in an early data release. Points from the study as a whole: A later analysis by the authors found several of the most significant clusters apparently linked to common viral pathogens. HLA alleles were associated with 15,000 to 20,000 TCR beta sequences in a later analysis at 0.05 false discovery rate.

CDR1 SEHNR and CDR2 FQNEAQ come from the germline V gene (reference sequence). The V and J ends lost 2 bases and 5 bases, in that order; junction bases with no gene match: 2. The CDR3 is made up of 14 amino acids. Both 60 Vbeta primers and 13 Jbeta primers went into the PCR. Assay: immunoSEQ multiplex PCR; the TCRdb copy retains only in-frame clones and omits some. The sample table includes over 110,000 clones. The sequencing input was PBMCs. The chain carries TRBV7-9 and TRBJ2-2, with 7 bases fitting TRBD1. The sequence was collected from a male donor in good health and CMV-seronegative. The CDR3 sequence: CASSLLQGTGELFF. CDR3 nucleotides: TGTGCCAGCAGCTTATTACAGGGGACCGGGGAGCTGTTTTTT.